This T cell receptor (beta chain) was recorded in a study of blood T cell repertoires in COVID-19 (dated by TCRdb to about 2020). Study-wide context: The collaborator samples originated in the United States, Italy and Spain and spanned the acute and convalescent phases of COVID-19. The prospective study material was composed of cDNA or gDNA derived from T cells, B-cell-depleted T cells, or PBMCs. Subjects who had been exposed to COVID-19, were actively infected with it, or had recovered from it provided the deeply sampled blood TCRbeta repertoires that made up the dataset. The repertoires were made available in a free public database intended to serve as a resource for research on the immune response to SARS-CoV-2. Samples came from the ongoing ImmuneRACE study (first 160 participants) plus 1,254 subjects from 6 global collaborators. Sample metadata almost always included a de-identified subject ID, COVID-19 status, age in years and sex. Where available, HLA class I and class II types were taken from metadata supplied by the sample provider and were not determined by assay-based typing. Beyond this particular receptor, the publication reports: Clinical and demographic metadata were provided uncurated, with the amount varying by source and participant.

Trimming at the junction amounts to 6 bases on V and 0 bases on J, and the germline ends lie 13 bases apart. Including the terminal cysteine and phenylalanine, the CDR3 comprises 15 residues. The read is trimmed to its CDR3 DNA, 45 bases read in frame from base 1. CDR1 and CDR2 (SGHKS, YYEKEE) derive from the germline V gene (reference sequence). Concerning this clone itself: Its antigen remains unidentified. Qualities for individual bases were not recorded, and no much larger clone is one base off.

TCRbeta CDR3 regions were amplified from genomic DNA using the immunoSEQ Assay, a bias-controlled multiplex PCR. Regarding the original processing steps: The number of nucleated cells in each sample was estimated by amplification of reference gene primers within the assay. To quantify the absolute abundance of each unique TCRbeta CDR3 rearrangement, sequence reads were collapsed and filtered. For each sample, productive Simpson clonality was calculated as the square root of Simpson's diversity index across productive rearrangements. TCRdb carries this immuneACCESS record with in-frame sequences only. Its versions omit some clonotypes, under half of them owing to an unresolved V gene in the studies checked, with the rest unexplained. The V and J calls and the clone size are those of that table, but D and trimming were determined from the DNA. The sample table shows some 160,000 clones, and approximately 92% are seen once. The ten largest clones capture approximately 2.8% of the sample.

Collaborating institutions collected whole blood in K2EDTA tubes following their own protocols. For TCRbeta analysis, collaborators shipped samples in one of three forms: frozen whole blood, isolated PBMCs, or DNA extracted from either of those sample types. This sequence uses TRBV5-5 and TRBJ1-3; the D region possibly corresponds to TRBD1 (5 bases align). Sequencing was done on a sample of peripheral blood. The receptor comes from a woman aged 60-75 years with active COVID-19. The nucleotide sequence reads TGTGCCAGCACCCTGGGGGGATTCTCTGGAAACACCATATATTTT. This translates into CASTLGGFSGNTIYF.